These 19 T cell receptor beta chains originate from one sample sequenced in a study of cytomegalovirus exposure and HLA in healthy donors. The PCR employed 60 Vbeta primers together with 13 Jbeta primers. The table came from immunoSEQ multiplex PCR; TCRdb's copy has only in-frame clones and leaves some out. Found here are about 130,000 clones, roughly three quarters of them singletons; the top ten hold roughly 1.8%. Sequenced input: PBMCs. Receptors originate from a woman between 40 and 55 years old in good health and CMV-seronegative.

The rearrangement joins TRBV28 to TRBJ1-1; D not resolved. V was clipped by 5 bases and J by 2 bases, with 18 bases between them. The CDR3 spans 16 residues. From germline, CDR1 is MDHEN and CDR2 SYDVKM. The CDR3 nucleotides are TGTGCCAGCAGTCCATCCCGGAGGACCGGAAACACTGAAGCTTTCTTT. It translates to CASSPSRRTGNTEAFF.

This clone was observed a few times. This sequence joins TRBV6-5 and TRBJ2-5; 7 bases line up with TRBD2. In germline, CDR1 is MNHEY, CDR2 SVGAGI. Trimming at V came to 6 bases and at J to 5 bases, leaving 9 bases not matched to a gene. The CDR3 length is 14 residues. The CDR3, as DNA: TGTGCCAGCAGAGGGGCGGGAGAGAGGGAGACCCAGTACTTC. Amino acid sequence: CASRGAGERETQYF.

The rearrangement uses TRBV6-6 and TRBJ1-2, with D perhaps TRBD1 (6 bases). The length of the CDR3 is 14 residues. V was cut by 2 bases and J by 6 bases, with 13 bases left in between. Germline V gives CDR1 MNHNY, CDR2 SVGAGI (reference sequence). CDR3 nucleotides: TGTGCCAGCAGTTACACCCCCCGGACAGATGGCTACACCTTC. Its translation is CASSYTPRTDGYTF.

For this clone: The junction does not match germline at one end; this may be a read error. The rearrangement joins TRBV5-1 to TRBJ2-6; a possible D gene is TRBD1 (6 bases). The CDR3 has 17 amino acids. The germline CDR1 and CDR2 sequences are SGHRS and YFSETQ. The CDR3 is CASSLAPQGSGANGLTF. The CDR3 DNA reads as TGCGCCAGCAGCTTGGCCCCACAGGGCAGTGGGGCCAACGGCCTGACTTTC.

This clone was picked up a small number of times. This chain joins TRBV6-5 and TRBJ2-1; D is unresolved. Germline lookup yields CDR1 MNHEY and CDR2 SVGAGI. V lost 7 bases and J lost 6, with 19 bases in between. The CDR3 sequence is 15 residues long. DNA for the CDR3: TGTGCCAGCACCACTCCAAGAGCTAGAGGCAATGAGCAGTTCTTC. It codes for CASTTPRARGNEQFF.

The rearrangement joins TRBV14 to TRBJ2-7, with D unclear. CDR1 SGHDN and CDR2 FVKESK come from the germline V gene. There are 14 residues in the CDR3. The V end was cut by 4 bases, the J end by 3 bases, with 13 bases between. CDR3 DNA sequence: TGTGCCAGCAGCCCCCTAGAAAACCTCTACGAGCAGTACTTC. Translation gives CASSPLENLYEQYF.

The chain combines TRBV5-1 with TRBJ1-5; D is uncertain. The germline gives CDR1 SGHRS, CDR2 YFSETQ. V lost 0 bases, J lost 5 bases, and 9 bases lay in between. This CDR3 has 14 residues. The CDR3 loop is CASSLDGSHQPQHF. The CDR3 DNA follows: TGCGCCAGCAGCTTGGACGGGAGCCATCAGCCCCAGCATTTT.

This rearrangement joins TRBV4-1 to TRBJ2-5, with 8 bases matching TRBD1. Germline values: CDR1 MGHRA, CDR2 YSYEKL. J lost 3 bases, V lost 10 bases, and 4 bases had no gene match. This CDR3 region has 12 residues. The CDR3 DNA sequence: TGCGCCACCGCGGACAGGGAAGAGACCCAGTACTTC. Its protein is CATADREETQYF.

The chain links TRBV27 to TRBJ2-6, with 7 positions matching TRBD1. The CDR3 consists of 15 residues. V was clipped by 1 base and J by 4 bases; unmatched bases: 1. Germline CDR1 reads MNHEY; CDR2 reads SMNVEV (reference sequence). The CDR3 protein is CASSLWGQGANVLTF. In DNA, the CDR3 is TGTGCCAGCAGTTTATGGGGACAGGGGGCCAACGTCCTGACTTTC.

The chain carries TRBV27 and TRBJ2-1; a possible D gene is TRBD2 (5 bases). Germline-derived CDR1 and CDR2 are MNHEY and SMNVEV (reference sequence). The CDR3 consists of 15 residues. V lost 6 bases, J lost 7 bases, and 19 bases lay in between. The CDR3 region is CASSPRGPRGNEQFF. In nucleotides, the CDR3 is TGTGCCAGCAGCCCCCGTGGTCCCCGCGGGAATGAGCAGTTCTTC.

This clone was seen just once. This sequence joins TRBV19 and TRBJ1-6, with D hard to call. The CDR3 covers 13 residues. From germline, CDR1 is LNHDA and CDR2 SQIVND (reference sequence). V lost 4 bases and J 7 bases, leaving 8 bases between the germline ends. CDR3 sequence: CASSTGGNSPLHF. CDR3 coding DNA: TGTGCCAGTAGTACGGGAGGAAATTCACCCCTCCACTTT.

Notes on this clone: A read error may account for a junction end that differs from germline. The CDR3 DNA is TGTTCCAGCAGCCCCGGGACAGGCGTTCCTAACGAGCAGTACTTC. It codes for CSSSPGTGVPNEQYF. The chain links TRBV7-9 to TRBJ2-7, with 8 bases aligning to TRBD1. The CDR3 contains 15 residues. From germline, CDR1 is SEHNR and CDR2 FQNEAQ (reference sequence). The complete variable domain, with remaining parts taken from reference TRBV7-9 and TRBJ2-7, reads DTGVSQNPRHKITKRGQNVTFRCDPISEHNRLYWYRQTLGQGPEFLTYFQNEAQLEKSRLLSDRFSAERPKGSFSTLEIQRTEQGDSAMYLCSSSPGTGVPNEQYFGPGTRLTVT.

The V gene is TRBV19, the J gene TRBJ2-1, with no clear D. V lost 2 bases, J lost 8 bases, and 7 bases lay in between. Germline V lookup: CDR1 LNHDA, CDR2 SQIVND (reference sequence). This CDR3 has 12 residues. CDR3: CASSIPPDEQFF. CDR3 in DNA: TGTGCCAGTAGTATACCCCCGGATGAGCAGTTCTTC.

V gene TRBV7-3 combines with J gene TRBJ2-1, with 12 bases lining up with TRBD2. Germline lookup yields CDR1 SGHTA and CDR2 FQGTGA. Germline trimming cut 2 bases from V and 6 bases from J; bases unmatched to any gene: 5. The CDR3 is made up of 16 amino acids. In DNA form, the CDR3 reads TGTGCCAGCAGCTTAGTCCCGACTAGCGGGAGCAATGAGCAGTTCTTC. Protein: CASSLVPTSGSNEQFF. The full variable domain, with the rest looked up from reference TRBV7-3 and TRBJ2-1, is GAGVSQTPSNKVTEKGKYVELRCDPISGHTALYWYRQSLGQGPEFLIYFQGTGAADDSGLPNDRFFAVRPEGSVSTLKIQRTERGDSAVYLCASSLVPTSGSNEQFFGPGTRLTVL.

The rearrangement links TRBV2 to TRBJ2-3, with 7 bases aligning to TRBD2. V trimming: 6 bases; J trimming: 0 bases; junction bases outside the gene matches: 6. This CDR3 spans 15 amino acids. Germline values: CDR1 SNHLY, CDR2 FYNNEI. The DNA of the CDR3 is TGTGCCAGCAGCCGCGCGGGGGTGAGCACAGATACGCAGTATTTT. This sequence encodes CASSRAGVSTDTQYF. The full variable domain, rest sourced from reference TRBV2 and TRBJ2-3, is EPEVTQTPSHQVTQMGQEVILRCVPISNHLYFYWYRQILGQKVEFLVSFYNNEISEKSEIFDDQFSVERPDGSNFTLKIRSTKLEDSAMYFCASSRAGVSTDTQYFGPGTRLTVL.

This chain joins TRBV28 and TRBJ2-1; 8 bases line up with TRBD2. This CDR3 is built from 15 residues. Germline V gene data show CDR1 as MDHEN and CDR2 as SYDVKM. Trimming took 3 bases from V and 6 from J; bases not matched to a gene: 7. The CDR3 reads CASSFIGGAGNEQFF. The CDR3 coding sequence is TGTGCCAGCAGTTTTATCGGGGGGGCAGGCAATGAGCAGTTCTTC.

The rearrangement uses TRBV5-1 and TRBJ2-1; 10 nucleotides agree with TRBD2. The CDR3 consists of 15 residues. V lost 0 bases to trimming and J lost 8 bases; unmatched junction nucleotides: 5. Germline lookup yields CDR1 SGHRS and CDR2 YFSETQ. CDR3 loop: CASSLEVAGGDEQFF. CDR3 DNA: TGCGCCAGCAGCTTGGAGGTAGCGGGGGGTGATGAGCAGTTCTTC.

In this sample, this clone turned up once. In DNA form, the CDR3 reads TGTGCCAGCAGCGCCTCACAGGTCTCTGGAAACACCATATATTTT. Translation gives CASSASQVSGNTIYF. The chain couples TRBV7-8 to TRBJ1-3; D possibly corresponds to TRBD1 (5 bases). From germline, CDR1 is SGHVS and CDR2 FQNEAQ. The CDR3 is 15 amino acids. V was clipped by 5 bases and J by 0 bases, with 11 bases between them.

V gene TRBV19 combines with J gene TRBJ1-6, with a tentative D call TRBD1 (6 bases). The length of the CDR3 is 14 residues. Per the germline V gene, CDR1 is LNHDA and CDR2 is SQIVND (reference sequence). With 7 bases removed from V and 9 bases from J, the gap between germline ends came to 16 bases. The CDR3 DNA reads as TGTGCCAGTACTGCGACAGGCGGGGGTTCACCCCTCCACTTT. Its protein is CASTATGGGSPLHF.